These 20 T cell receptor beta chains share one sample of origin, sequenced in a study of blood T cell repertoires in COVID-19. The table came from immunoSEQ multiplex PCR; TCRdb's copy has only in-frame clones and leaves some out. The data show roughly 300,000 clones, approximately 84% seen once. The specimen sequenced was peripheral blood. The receptor source for this set is a human donor with COVID-19, enrolled during active disease. The donor label of this sample is uncertain.

The chain recombines TRBV5-6 with TRBJ2-5, with D possibly TRBD2 on 6 matching bases. Germline values: CDR1 SGHDT, CDR2 YYEEEE. CDR3 length: 14 amino acids. V lost 2 bases, J lost 5 bases, and 13 bases lay in between. The CDR3 here is CASSFAGSRETQYF. DNA for the CDR3: TGTGCCAGCAGCTTTGCGGGATCGCGGGAGACCCAGTACTTC.

V and J are TRBV28 and TRBJ2-7; D unclear. The V gene lost 6 bases and the J gene lost 11 bases, with 17 bases spanning the gap. This CDR3 spans 12 amino acids. Germline CDR1 reads MDHEN; CDR2 reads SYDVKM. The CDR3 nucleotides read TGTGCCAGCAGCCCCTCTCTAGGCGAAAAGTACTTC. Translation gives CASSPSLGEKYF.

This chain connects TRBV27 to TRBJ2-4, with D possibly TRBD2 on 7 matching bases. CDR1 and CDR2 from the germline V gene are MNHEY and SMNVEV (reference sequence). The CDR3 contains 16 residues. Trimming shortened V by 4 bases and J by 1 base, and 14 bases separated the two germline ends. The CDR3 region is CASSWGLAVAKNIQYF. CDR3 nucleotide sequence: TGTGCCAGCAGTTGGGGGCTAGCGGTTGCCAAAAACATTCAGTACTTC.

This chain uses TRBV6-1 with TRBJ2-7, with 13 bases aligning to TRBD2. CDR3 length equals 16 residues. CDR1 is MNHNS, CDR2 SASEGT, per germline. V lost 2 bases, J lost 1 base, and 2 bases stayed unmatched. CDR3 nucleotide sequence: TGTGCCAGCAGTGAAATGGGACTAGCGGGGTCCTACGAGCAGTACTTC. Protein sequence: CASSEMGLAGSYEQYF.

This chain links TRBV9 with TRBJ1-6; 8 nucleotides line up with TRBD1. The CDR3 is 16 residues long. The ends lost 4 bases at V and 4 bases at J; junction bases unmatched: 7. From germline, CDR1 is SGDLS and CDR2 YYNGEE. Here the CDR3 reads CASSPLGQGYNSPLHF. The CDR3 DNA is TGTGCCAGCAGCCCCCTCGGACAGGGTTATAATTCACCCCTCCACTTT.

The chain recombines TRBV6-1 with TRBJ1-1; D perhaps matches TRBD1 (5 bases). Germline CDR1 MNHNS, CDR2 SASEGT. The V gene lost 1 base and the J gene lost 3 bases, with 12 bases spanning the gap. The CDR3 runs to 15 residues. The chain's CDR3 is CASSEDPGRYTEAFF. DNA of the CDR3: TGTGCCAGCAGTGAAGATCCAGGGCGGTACACTGAAGCTTTCTTT.

The V and J genes are TRBV19 and TRBJ1-6, with TRBD1 matching over 9 bases. The CDR3 runs to 17 residues. V dropped 7 bases and J dropped 5; count of bases not matched to a gene: 12. Germline V gene lookup returns CDR1 LNHDA and CDR2 SQIVND (reference sequence). The CDR3 DNA reads as TGTGCCAGTACCTCTATCGACAGGGGGGCCGATAATTCACCCCTCCACTTT. Amino acid sequence: CASTSIDRGADNSPLHF.

This sequence joins TRBV5-1 and TRBJ2-1; TRBD2 might be the D (6 bases). Trimming pared 6 bases from V and 4 bases from J, leaving 17 bases between. Germline V gene sequence: CDR1 SGHRS, CDR2 YFSETQ. CDR3 length: 15 amino acids. Here the CDR3 reads CASNLEGRSYNEQFF. The CDR3 DNA reads as TGCGCCAGCAACCTGGAGGGAAGGTCATACAATGAGCAGTTCTTC.

V gene TRBV5-1 combines with J gene TRBJ1-1; D not certain. The CDR3 length is 14 residues. Per germline, CDR1 SGHRS and CDR2 YFSETQ. V was cut by 1 base and J by 0 bases, with 7 bases left in between. The CDR3 DNA reads as TGCGCCAGCAGCTTGAACCAGGTGAACACTGAAGCTTTCTTT. As protein: CASSLNQVNTEAFF.

V gene TRBV3-1 (or the pseudogene TRBV3-2) combines with J gene TRBJ2-7, with D maybe TRBD2 (5 bases). V was shortened by 6 bases and J by 1 base, with 13 bases between the two germline ends. The CDR3 covers 14 residues. Germline V gives CDR1 LGHDT, CDR2 YNNKEL (reference sequence). This CDR3 reads CASSLNSDSYEQYF. CDR3 coding DNA: TGTGCCAGCAGTTTAAATAGCGATTCCTACGAGCAGTACTTC.

The gene calls are TRBV7-2 and TRBJ2-3; 8 nucleotides align to TRBD2. V lost 6 bases to trimming and J lost 4 bases; unmatched junction nucleotides: 9. Germline CDR1 reads SGHTA; CDR2 reads FQGNSA. There are 15 residues in the CDR3. CDR3 in DNA: TGTGCCAGCAGTTTCGGGAGGGCCGGGGCAGATACGCAGTATTTT. It translates to CASSFGRAGADTQYF. Together with reference TRBV7-2 and TRBJ2-3, the CDR3 gives the full variable domain: GAGVSQSPSNKVTEKGKDVELRCDPISGHTALYWYRQSLGQGLEFLIYFQGNSAPDKSGLPSDRFSAERTGGSVSTLTIQRTQQEDSAVYLCASSFGRAGADTQYFGPGTRLTVL.

This chain links TRBV27 with TRBJ1-3; perhaps TRBD1 as D (5 bases). The CDR3 is made up of 15 amino acids. Germline V gene lookup returns CDR1 MNHEY and CDR2 SMNVEV (reference sequence). With 2 bases removed from V and 1 base from J, the gap between germline ends came to 9 bases. CDR3 residues: CASSLARGSGNTIYF. The CDR3 nucleotides read TGTGCCAGCAGTTTAGCTAGGGGTTCTGGAAACACCATATATTTT.

This clone showed up just once. The V gene is TRBV30, the J gene TRBJ1-6; a possible D gene is TRBD1 (5 bases). V was cut by 4 bases and J by 8 bases, with 21 bases left in between. The CDR3 runs 16 residues. Germline CDR1 reads GTSNPN; CDR2 reads SVGIG (reference sequence). CDR3: CAWTEKGALVYSPLHF. CDR3 coding DNA: TGTGCCTGGACAGAAAAAGGGGCGTTGGTGTATTCACCCCTCCACTTT.

This clone was recorded only once. This chain joins TRBV29-1 and TRBJ2-3; 7 bases are shared with TRBD2. The CDR3 covers 17 residues. V lost 3 bases and J lost 1; bases outside the gene matches: 13. Germline V gene data show CDR1 as SQVTM and CDR2 as ANQGSEA. The CDR3 loop is CSVDSATSFPGTDTQYF. Written as DNA, the CDR3 is TGCAGCGTTGACTCAGCGACTAGCTTCCCTGGCACAGATACGCAGTATTTT.

The chain employs TRBV11-3 and TRBJ2-1, with D possibly matching TRBD1 (6 bases). Germline V gives CDR1 SGHNT, CDR2 YENEEA. V dropped 0 bases and J dropped 10 bases, with 13 bases sitting between them. The CDR3 loop spans 14 amino acids. CDR3: CASSLEAGEREQFF. The CDR3 nucleotides read TGTGCCAGCAGCTTAGAGGCAGGGGAACGGGAGCAGTTCTTC. The complete variable domain, with remaining parts taken from reference TRBV11-3 and TRBJ2-1, reads EAGVVQSPRYKIIEKKQPVAFWCNPISGHNTLYWYLQNLGQGPELLIRYENEEAVDDSQLPKDRFSAERLKGVDSTLKIQPAELGDSAVYLCASSLEAGEREQFFGPGTRLTVL.

In this sample, this clone turned up a few times. This chain uses TRBV7-3 with TRBJ2-6, with 7 bases aligning to TRBD1. V shed 3 bases, J shed 1 base, and the junction held 3 bases outside the gene matches. Germline loops: CDR1 SGHTA, CDR2 FQGTGA. The CDR3 is made up of 16 amino acids. As DNA, the CDR3 is TGTGCCAGCAGCTTCGTCAGGGGGTCTGGGGCCAACGTCCTGACTTTC. Protein product: CASSFVRGSGANVLTF.

Notes on this clone: This sample includes further DNA sequences coding for the same CDR3. The chain is built from TRBV18 and TRBJ1-4; D not certain. The CDR3 is 14 amino acids. From germline, CDR1 is KGHSH and CDR2 LQKENI. Trimming left V 3 bases short and J 0 bases short, with 5 bases between. CDR3 in amino acids: CASSPGATNEKLFF. CDR3 DNA sequence: TGTGCCAGCTCACCCGGGGCAACTAATGAAAAACTGTTTTTT.

The chain carries TRBV18 and TRBJ1-2, with D possibly TRBD1 on 6 matching bases. V shed 6 bases and J shed 10 bases, with 24 bases lying between them. Germline CDR1 reads KGHSH; CDR2 reads LQKENI. The CDR3 has 15 residues. In DNA form, the CDR3 reads TGTGCCAGCTCGGGGGCCGGACAGCTACCGTCACTCTACACCTTC. This encodes CASSGAGQLPSLYTF.

The chain is built from TRBV5-4 and TRBJ2-7; D is possibly TRBD2 (5 bases). The CDR3 extends over 14 amino acids. The germline gives CDR1 SGHNT, CDR2 YYREEE (reference sequence). With 0 bases removed from V and 5 bases from J, the gap between germline ends came to 12 bases. CDR3 nucleotides: TGTGCCAGCAGCTTGGCGGGATCTTTAGACGAGCAGTACTTC. Amino acids: CASSLAGSLDEQYF.

V is TRBV11-2 and J is TRBJ1-1; 8 bases map to TRBD1. The CDR3 runs 17 residues. CDR1 is SGHAT, CDR2 FQNNGV, per germline. V dropped 3 bases and J dropped 0; count of bases not matched to a gene: 9. CDR3 bases: TGTGCCAGCAGCTTCGACAGGGGTCCACTAATGAACACTGAAGCTTTCTTT. Translated: CASSFDRGPLMNTEAFF. The full variable domain, completed using reference TRBV11-2 and TRBJ1-1, is EAGVAQSPRYKIIEKRQSVAFWCNPISGHATLYWYQQILGQGPKLLIQFQNNGVVDDSQLPKDRFSAERLKGVDSTLKIQPAKLEDSAVYLCASSFDRGPLMNTEAFFGQGTRLTVV.